This T cell receptor beta chain was captured by sequencing in a study of OX40 agonist ivuxolimab in advanced cancers. Study context: Subjects had a mean age of roughly 60 years, with a range of about 23 to 90; more than 70% were male.

Data came from immunoSEQ multiplex PCR; TCRdb stores just in-frame clones and leaves some out. The sample lists roughly 41,000 clones, around 87% occurring once. Trimming cost V 7 bases and J 4 bases; bases outside gene matches: 4. Germline assignment: CDR1 LGHNT and CDR2 FRNRAP. This CDR3 region has 14 residues. V usage is TRBV12-5 and J usage is TRBJ2-5; 12 bases are shared with TRBD2. The receptor comes from an adult with an advanced solid tumor such as melanoma, head and neck, liver or kidney cancer. The sample in question was CD4+ or CD8+ T cells sorted from blood, obtained in a trial of the OX40 agonist ivuxolimab. The CDR3 reads CASASGLAGETQYF. The CDR3 DNA reads as TGTGCTAGTGCCTCGGGACTAGCGGGAGAGACCCAGTACTTC.